This T cell receptor (beta chain) was retrieved from a study of immune cell composition in non-small cell lung cancer. Study context: Histologic subtype was mainly adenocarcinoma or squamous cell carcinoma.

Overall study results and limits: Clones >0.5% enriched in tumour were rarer in adenocarcinoma (roughly 35%) than squamous (roughly 80%). Top 10 clone scores and clonality were higher in squamous than adenocarcinoma.

Profiling relied on immunoSEQ multiplex PCR, and the TCRdb table lists in-frame clones only, not all of them. The repertoire consists of 5,500 to 7,000 clones, with 78% occurring once and the leading ten covering less than 9.5%. Turning to this clone: Its target is unknown.

This sequence originates from a human donor with non-small cell lung cancer. The specimen was lung tumor tissue.

CDR3 residues: CASRPGLAGFRLTYEQYF. In DNA, the CDR3 is TGTGCCAGCAGACCAGGACTAGCGGGGTTTCGGCTAACCTACGAGCAGTACTTC. The chain combines TRBV13 with TRBJ2-7; TRBD2 aligns across 12 bases. V gave up 6 bases and J gave up 2 bases; unmatched junction bases: 14. The germline CDR1 and CDR2 sequences are PRHDT and FYEKMQ (reference sequence). The CDR3 contains 18 residues.